This T cell receptor beta chain was identified during a study of blood T cell repertoires in COVID-19. About the research overall: In each case, the material was cDNA or gDNA derived from T cells, B-cell-depleted T cells, or PBMCs.

To note about this clone: This CDR3 is also generated by other DNA sequences in the sample.

In the study's own analysis: Scientists estimated how many nucleated cells there were by amplifying reference gene primers. TCRdb's copy holds only in-frame clones and misses some; the assay was immunoSEQ multiplex PCR. V, J and clone size were drawn from that table, and D and trimming were deduced from the DNA. The sample includes 200,000 to 300,000 clones, around 88% of them seen just once. This CDR3 comprises 14 residues. CDR1 and CDR2 from the germline V gene are LNHDA and SQIVND (reference sequence). Germline trimming cut 7 bases from V and 7 bases from J; bases unmatched to any gene: 9. Those enrolled, adults aged about 18 to 89 years, came from some 25 US areas. Membership in each cohort depended on participant-reported clinical history.

Sequencing used PBMCs or T cells enriched from blood (not recorded which). The genes are TRBV19 and TRBJ2-5; TRBD2 agrees at 10 bases. This receptor was identified in a woman in her forties with acute COVID-19. CDR3 protein: CASKASGSHGTQYF. In nucleotides, the CDR3 is TGTGCCAGTAAGGCTAGCGGGAGTCACGGGACCCAGTACTTC. Looking up the rest from reference TRBV19 and TRBJ2-5 gives the full variable domain: DGGITQSPKYLFRKEGQNVTLSCEQNLNHDAMYWYRQDPGQGLRLIYYSQIVNDFQKGDIAEGYSVSREKKESFPLTVTSAQKNPTAFYLCASKASGSHGTQYFGPGTRLLVL.